The 28 T cell receptor beta chains given below trace back to one sample, sequenced in a study of early T cells in non-severe SARS-CoV-2 infection. From the 5' RACE reads, TCRdb called clonotypes with MiXCR, one entry per CDR3 protein. The table includes 71,000 or so distinct CDR3 sequences, approximately 14% detected once. Sequenced sample: whole blood. The receptors here all came from an adult who was a healthcare worker with PCR-confirmed SARS-CoV-2 infection or an uninfected control (not recorded which).

This clonotype showed up many times. The V gene is TRBV7-2, the J gene TRBJ2-2, with D possibly matching TRBD2 (6 bases). The CDR3 is 15 residues long. Deletions cut 3 bases from V and 5 bases from J, with 13 bases between. CDR1 and CDR2 (germline): SGHTA, FQGNSA. The CDR3 loop is CASSFITGRTGELFF. As DNA, the CDR3 is TGTGCCAGCAGCTTCATCACGGGGAGGACCGGGGAGCTGTTTTTT. Full variable domain (missing parts from reference TRBV7-2 and TRBJ2-2): GAGVSQSPSNKVTEKGKDVELRCDPISGHTALYWYRQSLGQGLEFLIYFQGNSAPDKSGLPSDRFSAERTGGSVSTLTIQRTQQEDSAVYLCASSFITGRTGELFFGEGSRLTVL.

The sample holds many counts of this clonotype. This chain uses TRBV28 with TRBJ1-4; 7 bases line up with TRBD1. The CDR3 has 14 amino acids. Germline CDR1 MDHEN, CDR2 SYDVKM. V was pared by 3 bases and J by 8 bases, with 6 bases of the junction left unmatched. CDR3 in amino acids: CASSFIRGQEKLFF. CDR3 DNA sequence: TGTGCCAGCAGTTTTATCAGGGGACAGGAAAAACTGTTTTTT.

The CDR3: CASSSEGLNTDTQYF. CDR3 coding DNA: TGTGCCAGCAGCTCGGAGGGACTAAACACAGATACGCAGTATTTT. J is TRBJ2-3 and V is TRBV6-1; 7 bases are shared with TRBD2. CDR3 length equals 15 residues. Germline V gene data show CDR1 as MNHNS and CDR2 as SASEGT. Losses at the gene ends were 6 bases for V and 2 bases for J; bases not matched to a gene: 8.

This clonotype was counted ten times or more. The chain is built from TRBV2 and TRBJ1-1; no clear D gene. The germline V and J ends were trimmed by 2 bases and 6 bases, with 7 bases remaining between them. This CDR3 spans 12 amino acids. Looked up from germline, CDR1 is SNHLY and CDR2 is FYNNEI. The CDR3 coding sequence is TGTGCCAGCAGTGAATTACTGCCTGAAGCTTTCTTT. This encodes CASSELLPEAFF.

DNA for the CDR3: TGTGCCAGCAGGGAACAGGGCTATGAAAAACTGTTTTTT. It is translated as CASREQGYEKLFF. The gene calls are TRBV2 and TRBJ1-4, with D possibly TRBD1 on 6 matching bases. Trimming removed 6 bases from V and 6 bases from J, with 11 bases in between. CDR3 size: 13 residues. Germline CDR1 SNHLY, CDR2 FYNNEI.

Concerning this clonotype itself: Since a much larger clone is just one base distant, this may be a read error. The chain combines TRBV12-3 or TRBV12-4 with TRBJ1-2; a possible D gene is TRBD1 (6 bases). The CDR3 has 13 amino acids. CDR3 amino acids: CTSSLRGLDGYTF. DNA of the CDR3: TGTACCAGCAGTTTGCGGGGGCTCGATGGCTACACCTTC.

The chain links TRBV21-1 to TRBJ1-5; TRBD1 reflects the table's D call only, with no check against the DNA. TRBV21-1 is flagged as a pseudogene. The CDR3 totals 15 residues. The CDR3: CASRDGQGKVQPQHF. CDR3 bases: TGTGCCAGCAGGGACGGACAGGGGAAAGTTCAGCCCCAGCATTTT.

V and J are TRBV28 and TRBJ2-7; no clear D. The CDR3 spans 13 residues. Germline CDR1 is MDHEN and CDR2 is SYDVKM. Trimming shortened V by 2 bases and J by 5 bases, and 10 bases separated the two germline ends. CDR3 in amino acids: CASSLIIRNEQYF. The CDR3 region has the DNA TGTGCCAGCAGTTTAATAATCAGGAACGAGCAGTACTTC.

This clonotype was observed at least ten times. The J gene is TRBJ1-5, the V gene TRBV6-1; no firm D call. Germline loops: CDR1 MNHNS, CDR2 SASEGT. The V end was cut by 1 base, the J end by 2 bases, with 6 bases between. This CDR3 is 14 amino acids long. In nucleotides, the CDR3 is TGTGCCAGCAGTGAAGTTAGGGGCAATCAGCCCCAGCATTTT. As protein: CASSEVRGNQPQHF.

V gene TRBV5-4 combines with J gene TRBJ2-5; 8 nucleotides agree with TRBD2. From germline, CDR1 is SGHNT and CDR2 YYREEE (reference sequence). The CDR3 is 15 residues long. The junction had 7 bases not matched to a gene; V was cut back by 3 bases and J by 3 bases. For the CDR3, the DNA is TGTGCCAGCAGCTACTTGGGACTAGTCGAAGAGACCCAGTACTTC. Protein product: CASSYLGLVEETQYF.

The gene calls are TRBV28 and TRBJ1-5; D is unresolved. Germline V gives CDR1 MDHEN, CDR2 SYDVKM. This CDR3 spans 14 amino acids. The germline V and J ends were trimmed by 2 bases and 6 bases, with 11 bases remaining between them. CDR3 DNA: TGTGCCAGCAGTTTAGGTGACATAAGTCAGCCCCAGCATTTT. Amino acids: CASSLGDISQPQHF.

The chain links TRBV6-2 or TRBV6-3 to TRBJ2-7, with D possibly being TRBD1 (5 bases). V lost 7 bases, J lost 2 bases, and 12 bases lay in between. Germline CDR1 is MNHEY and CDR2 is SVGEGT. The CDR3 totals 13 residues. In nucleotides, the CDR3 is TGTGCCAGCACCTCCAGCAGGGCCTACGAGCAGTACTTC. Encoded protein: CASTSSRAYEQYF.

This clonotype has only a few counts. This chain connects TRBV12-3 or TRBV12-4 to TRBJ2-1; D gene ambiguous. Trimming took off 8 bases at V and 10 bases at J, with 12 bases between the two ends. The CDR3 length is 11 residues. This CDR3 is CASSRVAEQFF. In DNA, the CDR3 is TGTGCCAGCTCCAGAGTGGCGGAGCAGTTCTTC.

With regard to this clonotype: This may come from a read error, since a much larger clone is one base off. The gene calls are TRBV12-3 or TRBV12-4 and TRBJ2-1; D might be TRBD2 (6 bases). The CDR3 sequence is 15 residues long. With 6 bases removed from V and 7 bases from J, the gap between germline ends came to 19 bases. The CDR3 DNA reads as TGTGCCAGCAGCCCCGGAGTAGAGGAGGGAAATGAGCAGTTCTTC. It encodes CASSPGVEEGNEQFF.

This clonotype was seen ten or more times. This rearrangement joins TRBV5-6 to TRBJ2-7; D unresolved. Trimming cost V 3 bases and J 1 base, with 11 bases left between them. The CDR3 is 14 residues long. Germline CDR1 is SGHDT and CDR2 is YYEEEE. Written as DNA, the CDR3 is TGTGCCAGCAGCTCCGCTGCCGCTTCCTACGAGCAGTACTTC. It codes for CASSSAAASYEQYF.

The J gene is TRBJ2-1, the V gene TRBV5-1; 9 bases are a match to TRBD1. V was pared by 0 bases and J by 8 bases, with 9 bases of the junction left unmatched. Germline loops: CDR1 SGHRS, CDR2 YFSETQ. The CDR3 covers 16 residues. The CDR3 region has the DNA TGCGCCAGCAGCTTGGCCGGGACAGGGCTTTTCGATGAGCAGTTCTTC. Translation: CASSLAGTGLFDEQFF.

This clonotype was counted at least ten times. This chain connects TRBV6-1 to TRBJ1-5; possible D gene TRBD1, 6 bases. The V gene's germline CDR1 is MNHNS and CDR2 SASEGT. V was pared by 3 bases and J by 9 bases, with 18 bases between. CDR3 size: 15 residues. CDR3 sequence reads: CASSDGRTVARPQHF. The CDR3 DNA reads TGTGCCAGCAGTGATGGAAGGACAGTCGCACGGCCCCAGCATTTT.

This clonotype was recorded at least ten times. The chain links TRBV6-2 or TRBV6-3 to TRBJ2-7; D tentatively reads TRBD1 or TRBD2 (5 bases each). The CDR3 covers 14 residues. Looked up from germline, CDR1 is MNHEY and CDR2 is SVGEGT. V lost 2 bases and J lost 0, with 8 bases in between. The CDR3 loop is CASSYRDGSYEQYF. In DNA form, the CDR3 reads TGTGCCAGCAGTTACCGGGACGGCTCCTACGAGCAGTACTTC.

This clonotype was seen repeatedly, ten times or more. This chain joins TRBV6-4 and TRBJ2-3, with no clear D. The V and J ends lost 6 bases and 2 bases respectively, with 12 bases between them. Germline assignment: CDR1 MRHNA and CDR2 SNTAGT. The CDR3 sequence is 14 residues long. CDR3 in DNA: TGTGCCAGCAGCTTCCAGAAGTCCACAGATACGCAGTATTTT. It yields the protein CASSFQKSTDTQYF.

The CDR3 reads CSGYSTDTQYF. CDR3 DNA sequence: TGCAGCGGGTACAGCACAGATACGCAGTATTTT. The chain combines TRBV29-1 with TRBJ2-3, with no clear D. There are 11 residues in the CDR3. The germline V gene encodes CDR1 SQVTM and CDR2 ANQGSEA. V dropped 7 bases and J dropped 0 bases, with 5 bases sitting between them.

This chain links TRBV29-1 with TRBJ2-5; the match to TRBD2 covers 12 bases. Germline lookup yields CDR1 SQVTM and CDR2 ANQGSEA. This CDR3 region has 16 residues. Trimming took 6 bases from V and 4 from J; bases not matched to a gene: 12. The CDR3 DNA reads as TGCAGCGTCGAGGGACTACCTAGCGGGGGGGGAGAGACCCAGTACTTC. This translates into CSVEGLPSGGGETQYF.

In this sample, this clonotype turned up a few times. CDR3: CSDYNDSNQPQHF. The DNA for the CDR3 is TGCAGCGACTACAACGATAGCAATCAGCCCCAGCATTTT. The gene calls are TRBV29-1 and TRBJ1-5; D is unresolved. From germline, CDR1 is SQVTM and CDR2 ANQGSEA. The CDR3 has 13 residues. The V gene lost 7 bases and the J gene lost 0 bases, with 10 bases spanning the gap.

In this sample, this clonotype turned up many times. The V gene is TRBV3-2, the J gene TRBJ2-7; the table names TRBD2, a call not compared with the DNA. TRBV3-2 is a pseudogene segment. The CDR3 runs to 16 residues. The CDR3 DNA sequence: TGTGCCAGCAGCCCGAGGTTACTAGCGGGTGTATACGAGCAGTACTTC. Translating gives CASSPRLLAGVYEQYF.

This clonotype was counted only a few times. This chain joins TRBV4-3 and TRBJ2-3; 7 bases are a match to TRBD2. CDR3 length: 17 residues. V was clipped by 0 bases and J by 2 bases; unmatched bases: 8. CDR1 and CDR2 (germline): LGHNA, YSLEER. The CDR3 sequence is CASSQETGGRVTDTQYF. Here the CDR3 DNA reads TGCGCCAGCAGCCAAGAAACGGGAGGCAGGGTCACAGATACGCAGTATTTT.

The V gene is TRBV3-1, the J gene TRBJ2-7, with D perhaps being TRBD1 or TRBD2 (5 bases each). Germline-derived CDR1 and CDR2 are LGHDT and YNNKEL (reference sequence). The CDR3 contains 15 residues. Trimming pared 1 base from V and 2 bases from J, leaving 12 bases between. In DNA, the CDR3 is TGTGCCAGCAGCCAAGTCGGGGCTAATACCTACGAGCAGTACTTC. Encoded protein: CASSQVGANTYEQYF.

J is TRBJ1-6 and V is TRBV14; D gene unclear. This CDR3 is built from 16 residues. Germline CDR1 and CDR2: SGHDN and FVKESK. V dropped 4 bases and J dropped 7 bases, with 17 bases sitting between them. The CDR3 nucleotides are TGTGCCAGCAGCCTAAGGGCCCTCGCCCCCAATTCACCCCTCCACTTT. Translation gives CASSLRALAPNSPLHF.

V gene TRBV6-6 combines with J gene TRBJ2-5; D not resolved. CDR1 MNHNY and CDR2 SVGAGI come from the germline V gene (reference sequence). Trimming pared 2 bases from V and 1 base from J, leaving 8 bases between. CDR3 length: 14 amino acids. Written as DNA, the CDR3 is TGTGCCAGCAGTTACCCCCCCAGCCAAGAGACCCAGTACTTC. It translates to CASSYPPSQETQYF.

This clonotype was counted ten times or more. The V and J genes are TRBV6-6 and TRBJ2-7; 7 bases fit TRBD1. Germline CDR1 and CDR2: MNHNY and SVGAGI (reference sequence). The CDR3 spans 12 residues. V gave up 5 bases and J gave up 3 bases; unmatched junction bases: 1. The CDR3 sequence is CASSRDSYEQYF. CDR3 DNA: TGTGCCAGCAGTCGGGACAGCTACGAGCAGTACTTC.